This TCR beta chain stems from a study of T-cell memory formation after mild COVID-19. TCRdb re-called the 5' RACE reads through MiXCR, storing one row per CDR3 protein. The data contain 350,000 to 400,000 distinct CDR3 sequences, roughly 14% of them singletons. At least ten counts were recorded for this clonotype. The germline V and J ends were trimmed by 0 bases and 2 bases, with 18 bases remaining between them. CDR3 length: 17 residues. Germline V gives CDR1 SGHDT, CDR2 YYEEEE. This TCR derives from a man between 18 and 29 years old who had mild COVID-19 (a few samples of this study predate the infection). Cell type and time point are not known. The rearrangement uses TRBV5-6 and TRBJ2-7; D possibly corresponds to TRBD1 (6 bases). The material sequenced was PBMCs or a T cell subset sorted from them (not recorded which). The CDR3 DNA is TGTGCCAGCAGCTTGGGGCCAGGACAGAGTAATACCTACGAGCAGTACTTC. The encoded protein is CASSLGPGQSNTYEQYF.